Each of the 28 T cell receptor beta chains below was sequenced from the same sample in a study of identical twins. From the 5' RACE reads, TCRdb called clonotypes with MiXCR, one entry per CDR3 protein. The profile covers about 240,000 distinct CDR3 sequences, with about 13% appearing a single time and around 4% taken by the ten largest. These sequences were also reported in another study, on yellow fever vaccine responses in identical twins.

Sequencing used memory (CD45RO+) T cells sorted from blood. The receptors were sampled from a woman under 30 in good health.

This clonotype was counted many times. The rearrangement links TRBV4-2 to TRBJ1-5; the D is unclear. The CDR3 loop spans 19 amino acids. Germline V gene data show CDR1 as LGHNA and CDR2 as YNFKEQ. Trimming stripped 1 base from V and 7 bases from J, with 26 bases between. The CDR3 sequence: CASSQGNFGGRIGEQPQHF. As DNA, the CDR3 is TGTGCCAGCAGCCAAGGGAATTTCGGTGGAAGGATCGGTGAGCAGCCCCAGCATTTT.

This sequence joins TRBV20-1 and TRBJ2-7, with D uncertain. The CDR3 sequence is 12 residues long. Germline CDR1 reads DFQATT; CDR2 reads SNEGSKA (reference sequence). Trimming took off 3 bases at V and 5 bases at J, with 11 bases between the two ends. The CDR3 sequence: CSASDEAHEQYF. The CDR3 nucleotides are TGCAGTGCTAGTGACGAGGCTCACGAGCAGTACTTC.

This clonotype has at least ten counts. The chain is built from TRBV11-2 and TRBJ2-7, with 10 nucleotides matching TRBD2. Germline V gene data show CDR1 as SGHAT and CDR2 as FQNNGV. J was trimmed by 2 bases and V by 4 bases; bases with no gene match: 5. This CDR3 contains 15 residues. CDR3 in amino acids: CASSSLTSGAYEQYF. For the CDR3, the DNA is TGTGCCAGCAGCTCCCTAACTAGCGGGGCCTACGAGCAGTACTTC.

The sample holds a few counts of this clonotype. The DNA of the CDR3 is TGTGCCAGCAGCCAAGATCTGGGGTTTGAGGGGACAGTAAATTCACCCCTCCACTTT. Translating it yields CASSQDLGFEGTVNSPLHF. This chain connects TRBV4-2 to TRBJ1-6, with 7 bases matching TRBD1. This CDR3 is built from 19 residues. Losses at the gene ends were 0 bases for V and 7 bases for J; bases not matched to a gene: 15. The germline CDR1 and CDR2 sequences are LGHNA and YNFKEQ.

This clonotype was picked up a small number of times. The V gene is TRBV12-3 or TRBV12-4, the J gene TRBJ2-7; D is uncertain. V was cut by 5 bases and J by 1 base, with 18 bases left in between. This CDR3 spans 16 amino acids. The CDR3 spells CASSLTGRAASYEQYF. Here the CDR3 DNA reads TGTGCCAGCAGTCTTACCGGACGGGCAGCTTCCTACGAGCAGTACTTC.

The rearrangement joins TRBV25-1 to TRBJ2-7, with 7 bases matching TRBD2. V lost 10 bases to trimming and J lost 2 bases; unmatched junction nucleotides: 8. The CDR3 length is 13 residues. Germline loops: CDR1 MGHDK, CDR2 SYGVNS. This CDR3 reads CATAKAGAYEQYF. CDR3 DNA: TGTGCCACCGCAAAGGCGGGGGCCTACGAGCAGTACTTC.

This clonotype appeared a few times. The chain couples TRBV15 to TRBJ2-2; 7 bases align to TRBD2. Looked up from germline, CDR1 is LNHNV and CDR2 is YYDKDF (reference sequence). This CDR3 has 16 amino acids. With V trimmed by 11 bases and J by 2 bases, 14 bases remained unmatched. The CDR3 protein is CAVADGGGPNTGELFF. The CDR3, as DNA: TGTGCCGTCGCGGACGGGGGAGGGCCCAACACCGGGGAGCTGTTTTTT.

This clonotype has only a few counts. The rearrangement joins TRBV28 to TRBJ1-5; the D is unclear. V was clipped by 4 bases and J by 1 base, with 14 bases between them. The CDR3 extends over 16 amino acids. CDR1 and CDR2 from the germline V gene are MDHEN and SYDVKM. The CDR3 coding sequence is TGTGCCAGCAGTTACAACAGCATAAGCAGCAATCAGCCCCAGCATTTT. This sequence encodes CASSYNSISSNQPQHF.

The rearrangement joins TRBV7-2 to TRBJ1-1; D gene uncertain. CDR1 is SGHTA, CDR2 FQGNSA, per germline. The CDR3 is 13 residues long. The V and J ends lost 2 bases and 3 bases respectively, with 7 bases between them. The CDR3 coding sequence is TGTGCCAGCAGCTTAAGGACTTACACTGAAGCTTTCTTT. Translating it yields CASSLRTYTEAFF.

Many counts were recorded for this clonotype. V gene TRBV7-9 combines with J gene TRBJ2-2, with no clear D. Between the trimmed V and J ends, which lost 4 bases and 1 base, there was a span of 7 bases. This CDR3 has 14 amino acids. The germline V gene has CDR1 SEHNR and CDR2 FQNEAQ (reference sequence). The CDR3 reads CASSSNKNTGELFF. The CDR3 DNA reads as TGTGCCAGCAGCTCTAACAAGAACACCGGGGAGCTGTTTTTT. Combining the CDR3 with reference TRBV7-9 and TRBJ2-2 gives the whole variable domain DTGVSQNPRHKITKRGQNVTFRCDPISEHNRLYWYRQTLGQGPEFLTYFQNEAQLEKSRLLSDRFSAERPKGSFSTLEIQRTEQGDSAMYLCASSSNKNTGELFFGEGSRLTVL.

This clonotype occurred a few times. DNA of the CDR3: TGTGCCAGCAGCCAATGGGACAGCCTTACTGGAAACACCATATATTTT. Its protein is CASSQWDSLTGNTIYF. The rearrangement joins TRBV3-1 to TRBJ1-3; 7 bases agree with TRBD1. Germline V lookup: CDR1 LGHDT, CDR2 YNNKEL (reference sequence). V was pared by 2 bases and J by 2 bases, with 6 bases of the junction left unmatched. This CDR3 spans 16 amino acids. The variable domain in full, completed from reference TRBV3-1 and TRBJ1-3, reads DTAVSQTPKYLVTQMGNDKSIKCEQNLGHDTMYWYKQDSKKFLKIMFSYNNKELIINETVPNRFSPKSPDKAHLNLHINSLELGDSAVYFCASSQWDSLTGNTIYFGEGSWLTVV.

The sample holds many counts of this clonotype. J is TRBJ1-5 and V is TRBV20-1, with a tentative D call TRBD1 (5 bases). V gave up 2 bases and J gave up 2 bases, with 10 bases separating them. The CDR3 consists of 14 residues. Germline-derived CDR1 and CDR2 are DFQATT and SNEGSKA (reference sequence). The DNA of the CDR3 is TGCAGTGCTAGAATTTCGGGGGGCAATCAGCCCCAGCATTTT. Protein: CSARISGGNQPQHF.

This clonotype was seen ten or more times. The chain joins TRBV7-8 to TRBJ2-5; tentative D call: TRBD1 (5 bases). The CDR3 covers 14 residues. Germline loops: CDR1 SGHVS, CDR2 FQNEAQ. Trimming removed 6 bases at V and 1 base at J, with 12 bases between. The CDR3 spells CASSRQGLQETQYF. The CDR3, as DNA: TGTGCCAGCAGTCGTCAGGGCCTCCAAGAGACCCAGTACTTC.

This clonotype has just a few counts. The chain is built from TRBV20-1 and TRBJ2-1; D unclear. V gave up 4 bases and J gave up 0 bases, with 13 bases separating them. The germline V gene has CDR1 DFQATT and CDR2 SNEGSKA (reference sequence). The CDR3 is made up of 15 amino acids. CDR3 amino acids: CSAMRGVSSYNEQFF. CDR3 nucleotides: TGCAGTGCTATGCGTGGCGTGAGCTCCTACAATGAGCAGTTCTTC.

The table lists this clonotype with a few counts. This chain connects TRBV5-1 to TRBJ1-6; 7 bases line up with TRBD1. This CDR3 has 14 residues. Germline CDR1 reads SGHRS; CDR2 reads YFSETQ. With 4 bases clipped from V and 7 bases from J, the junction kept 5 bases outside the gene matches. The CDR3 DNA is TGCGCCAGCAGCCCCGGGACAGCGAATTCACCCCTCCACTTT. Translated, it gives CASSPGTANSPLHF.

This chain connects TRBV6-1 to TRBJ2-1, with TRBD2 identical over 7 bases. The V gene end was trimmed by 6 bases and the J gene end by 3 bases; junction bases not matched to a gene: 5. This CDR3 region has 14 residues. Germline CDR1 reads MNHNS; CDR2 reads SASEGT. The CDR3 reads CASSEGGNYNEQFF. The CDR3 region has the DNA TGTGCCAGCAGCGAGGGAGGGAACTACAATGAGCAGTTCTTC.

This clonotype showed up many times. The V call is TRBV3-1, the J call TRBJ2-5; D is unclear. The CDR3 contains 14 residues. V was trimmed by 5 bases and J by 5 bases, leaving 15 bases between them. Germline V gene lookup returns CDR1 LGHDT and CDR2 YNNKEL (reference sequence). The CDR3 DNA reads TGTGCCAGCAGCACTCGGACCAAACTCGAGACCCAGTACTTC. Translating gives CASSTRTKLETQYF.

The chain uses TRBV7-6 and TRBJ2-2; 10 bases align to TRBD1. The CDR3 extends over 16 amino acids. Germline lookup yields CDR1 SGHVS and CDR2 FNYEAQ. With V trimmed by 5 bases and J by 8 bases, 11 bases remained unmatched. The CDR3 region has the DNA TGTGCCAGCAGCCGTCAGACAGGGGGCAGTTTGGGGGAGCTGTTTTTT. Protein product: CASSRQTGGSLGELFF.

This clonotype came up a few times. The chain's CDR3 is CASSYSTRGGTGELFF. For the CDR3, the DNA is TGTGCCAGCAGTTACTCGACCAGGGGTGGGACCGGGGAGCTGTTTTTT. V is TRBV6-5 and J is TRBJ2-2; tentative D call: TRBD1 (6 bases). Trimming shortened V by 0 bases and J by 5 bases, and 13 bases separated the two germline ends. The CDR3 runs 16 residues. The germline gives CDR1 MNHEY, CDR2 SVGAGI.

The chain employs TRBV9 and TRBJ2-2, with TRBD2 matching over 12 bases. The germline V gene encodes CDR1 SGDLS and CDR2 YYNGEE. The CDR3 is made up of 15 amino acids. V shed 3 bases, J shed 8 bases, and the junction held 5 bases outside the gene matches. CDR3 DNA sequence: TGTGCCAGCAGCGGAGCGACTAGCGGGAGTGGGGAGCTGTTTTTT. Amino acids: CASSGATSGSGELFF.

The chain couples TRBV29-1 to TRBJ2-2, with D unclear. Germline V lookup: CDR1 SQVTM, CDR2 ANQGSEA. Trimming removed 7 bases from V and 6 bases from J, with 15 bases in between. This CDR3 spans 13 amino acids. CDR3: CSAQRTFAGELFF. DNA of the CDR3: TGCAGCGCCCAACGTACCTTCGCCGGGGAGCTGTTTTTT.

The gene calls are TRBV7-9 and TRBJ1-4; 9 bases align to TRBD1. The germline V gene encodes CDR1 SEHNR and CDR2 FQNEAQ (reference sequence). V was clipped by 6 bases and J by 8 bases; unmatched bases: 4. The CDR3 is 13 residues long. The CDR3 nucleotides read TGTGCCAGCAGGGGGACAGGGAAAGAAAAACTGTTTTTT. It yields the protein CASRGTGKEKLFF.

The CDR3 region has the DNA TGTGCCAGCAGCTTTTCTAGCGGGGGGGCGGTGACCGGGGAGCTGTTTTTT. It encodes CASSFSSGGAVTGELFF. This chain links TRBV7-2 with TRBJ2-2; 12 nucleotides line up with TRBD2. V gave up 3 bases and J gave up 5 bases; unmatched junction bases: 7. The CDR3 runs to 17 residues. Germline V gene sequence: CDR1 SGHTA, CDR2 FQGNSA.

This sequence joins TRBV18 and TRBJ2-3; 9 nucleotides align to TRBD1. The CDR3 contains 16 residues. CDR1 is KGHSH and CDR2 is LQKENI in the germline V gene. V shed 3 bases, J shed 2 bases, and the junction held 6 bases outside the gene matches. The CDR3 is CASSPGTGSDTDTQYF. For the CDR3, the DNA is TGTGCCAGCTCACCCGGGACAGGGTCCGACACAGATACGCAGTATTTT. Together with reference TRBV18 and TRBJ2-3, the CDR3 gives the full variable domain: NAGVMQNPRHLVRRRGQEARLRCSPMKGHSHVYWYRQLPEEGLKFMVYLQKENIIDESGMPKERFSAEFPKEGPSILRIQQVVRGDSAAYFCASSPGTGSDTDTQYFGPGTRLTVL.

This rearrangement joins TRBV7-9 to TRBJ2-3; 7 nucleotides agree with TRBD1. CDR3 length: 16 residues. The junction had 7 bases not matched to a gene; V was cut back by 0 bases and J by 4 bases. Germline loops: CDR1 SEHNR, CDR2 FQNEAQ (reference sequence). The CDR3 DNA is TGTGCCAGCAGCTTAGCCGCCTGGGGGACAGCAGATACGCAGTATTTT. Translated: CASSLAAWGTADTQYF.

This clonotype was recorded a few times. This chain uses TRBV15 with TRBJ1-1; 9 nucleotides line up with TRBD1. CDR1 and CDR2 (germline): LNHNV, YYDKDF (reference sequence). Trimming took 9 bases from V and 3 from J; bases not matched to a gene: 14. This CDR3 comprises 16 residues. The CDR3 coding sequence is TGTGCCACTAACAGGGGGCAGGGGCCCCAGGACACTGAAGCTTTCTTT. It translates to CATNRGQGPQDTEAFF. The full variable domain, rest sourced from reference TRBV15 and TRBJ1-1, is DAMVIQNPRYQVTQFGKPVTLSCSQTLNHNVMYWYQQKSSQAPKLLFHYYDKDFNNEADTPDNFQSRRPNTSFCFLDIRSPGLGDTAMYLCATNRGQGPQDTEAFFGQGTRLTVV.

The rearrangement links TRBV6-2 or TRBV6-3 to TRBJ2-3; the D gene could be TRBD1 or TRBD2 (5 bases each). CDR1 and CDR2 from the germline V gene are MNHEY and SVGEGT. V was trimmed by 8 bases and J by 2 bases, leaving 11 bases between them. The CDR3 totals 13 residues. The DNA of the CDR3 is TGTGCCAGCGGTAGGGACGACACAGATACGCAGTATTTT. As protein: CASGRDDTDTQYF.

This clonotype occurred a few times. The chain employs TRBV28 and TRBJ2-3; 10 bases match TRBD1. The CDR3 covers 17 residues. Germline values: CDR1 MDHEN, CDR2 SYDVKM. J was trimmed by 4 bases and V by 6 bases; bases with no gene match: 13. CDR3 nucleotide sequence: TGTGCCAGCAGGCGCAGACAGGGGGCGACGGGGGCAGATACGCAGTATTTT. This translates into CASRRRQGATGADTQYF.